The 3 T cell receptor beta chains presented below share a single source sample, sequenced in a study of lymphopenia after photon versus proton radiotherapy. The method was immunoSEQ multiplex PCR; TCRdb's version includes in-frame clones alone and lacks a portion of them. The data hold around 62,000 clones, with approximately 84% observed a single time. Sequences were derived from peripheral blood, sampled from a patient treated with proton-based radiotherapy. These receptors were obtained from a man between 60 and 70 years old with pancreatic cancer.

This clone was detected only a few times. The CDR3 DNA reads TGTGCCAGTAGTATGGTCGTGTGGAACTATGGCTACACCTTC. Protein: CASSMVVWNYGYTF. The gene calls are TRBV19 and TRBJ1-2; no reliable D call. The CDR3 covers 14 residues. Germline V gene sequence: CDR1 LNHDA, CDR2 SQIVND (reference sequence). Trimming removed 3 bases from V and 2 bases from J, with 10 bases in between.

The V and J genes are TRBV5-1 and TRBJ2-3, with 10 bases lining up with TRBD2. V was pared by 7 bases and J by 3 bases, with 11 bases of the junction left unmatched. Per the germline V gene, CDR1 is SGHRS and CDR2 is YFSETQ. The CDR3 totals 16 residues. In DNA, the CDR3 is TGCGCCAGCCGCCGAATCCCGACTAGCGGGACAGATACGCAGTATTTT. This sequence encodes CASRRIPTSGTDTQYF.

The chain employs TRBV2 and TRBJ2-5; maybe TRBD2 (6 bases). This CDR3 contains 14 residues. Trimming removed 2 bases at V and 5 bases at J, with 12 bases between. Germline V lookup: CDR1 SNHLY, CDR2 FYNNEI. The CDR3 bases are TGTGCCAGCAGTGAAATGGAGGGGAGGGAGACCCAGTACTTC. Translation gives CASSEMEGRETQYF.